This is a list of T cell receptor beta chains from one sample in a study of OX40 agonist ivuxolimab in advanced cancers. The method was immunoSEQ multiplex PCR; TCRdb's version includes in-frame clones alone and lacks a portion of them. This sample has about 15,000 clones, with about 69% found just once. The sample in question was CD4+ or CD8+ T cells sorted from blood, obtained in a trial of the OX40 agonist ivuxolimab. The receptors shown here come from an adult with an advanced solid tumor such as melanoma, head and neck, liver or kidney cancer. Each CDR3 is given with its conserved first and last residue. D genes are given only for firm matches. Size is omitted from some rows. Given values are once, few, many or a class for expanded clones.

D gene	clone size	J gene	V gene	CDR3 DNA	CDR3 protein
TRBD2	medium-sized	TRBJ2-2	TRBV6-4	TGTGCCAGCAGTGACTCTGAATCCCTAGCGGGAGAATCCGGGGAGCTGTTTTTT	CASSDSESLAGESGELFF
TRBD1	NA	TRBJ1-2	TRBV5-1	TGCGCCAGCAGCTTGTCGCAGGGGGGGGATGGCTACACCTTC	CASSLSQGGDGYTF
TRBD2	NA	TRBJ2-2	TRBV19	TGTGCCAGTAGTGGGCTCGTAGCGGGAGGAGCTACCGGGGAGCTGTTTTTT	CASSGLVAGGATGELFF
TRBD1	NA	TRBJ1-4	TRBV19	TGTGCCAGTAGTATCCCCTCGACAGGGGGCAGTAGTGAAAAACTGTTTTTT	CASSIPSTGGSSEKLFF
TRBD2	NA	TRBJ2-3	TRBV11-1	TGTGCCAGCAGCTTATTTCTAGCGGGATACACAGATACGCAGTATTTT	CASSLFLAGYTDTQYF
TRBD1	NA	TRBJ1-1	TRBV28	TGTGCCAGCAGTTCAAGGGACAGGGGGCCCACTGAAGCTTTCTTT	CASSSRDRGPTEAFF
NA	NA	TRBJ1-5	TRBV10-3	TGTGCCATCAGCGAAGCCGGGAAGGAGGTTAATCAGCCCCAGCATTTT	CAISEAGKEVNQPQHF
NA	NA	TRBJ2-2	TRBV4-2	TGTGCCAGCAGCCAAGACCCACTTTTGCCTGGGAGCACCGGGGAGCTGTTTTTT	CASSQDPLLPGSTGELFF
TRBD1	NA	TRBJ2-7	TRBV27	TGTGCCAGCAGTTATGGGACAGGGGGCAACGAGCAGTACTTC	CASSYGTGGNEQYF
NA	NA	TRBJ2-7	TRBV6-9	TGTGCCAGCAGCGCAACCGGAGGCCCCTACGAGCAGTACTTC	CASSATGGPYEQYF
NA	NA	TRBJ2-7	TRBV6-1	TGTGCCAGCAGTGAAAGTTGGCAGGGCCCCTACGAGCAGTACTTC	CASSESWQGPYEQYF
NA	NA	TRBJ2-7	TRBV4-1	TGCGCCAGCAGCCAAGAGTCTGGGGCAGAGAACTACGAGCAGTACTTC	CASSQESGAENYEQYF
TRBD2	NA	TRBJ2-7	TRBV11-3	TGTGCCAGCAGCTTAGAACAGGCTAGCGGGGACTACGAGCAGTACTTC	CASSLEQASGDYEQYF
TRBD2	NA	TRBJ2-7	TRBV7-6	TGTGCCAGCAGCTTAGCGTCGGCTAGCGGAAATACCTACGAGCAGTACTTC	CASSLASASGNTYEQYF
NA	NA	TRBJ1-2	TRBV6-5	TGTGCCAGCAGTTACCCCTATGGCTACACCTTC	CASSYPYGYTF
NA	NA	TRBJ1-2	TRBV7-6	TGTGCCAGCAGCTTAGAAGGAATCGGGGCAGCTTCGGGCTACACCTTC	CASSLEGIGAASGYTF
NA	few	TRBJ1-2	TRBV29-1	TGCAGCGTGTGGACAGCGACCTATGGCTACACCTTC	CSVWTATYGYTF
TRBD2	once	TRBJ2-7	TRBV4-3	TGCGCCAGCAGCCAAGGGCTAGCGGGAGGGCTCTACGAGCAGTACTTC	CASSQGLAGGLYEQYF
NA	medium-sized	TRBJ2-7	TRBV14	TGTGCCAGCAGCCAACAGTACGAGCAGTACTTC	CASSQQYEQYF
TRBD2	NA	TRBJ2-5	TRBV25-1	TGTGCCAGCAGTGGGGGGTTAGCGGGTTTTTGGGAAGAGACCCAGTACTTC	CASSGGLAGFWEETQYF
TRBD2	NA	TRBJ2-2	TRBV18	TGTGCCAGCTCACCAGCGGGAGGCCAAACCGGGGAGCTGTTTTTT	CASSPAGGQTGELFF
NA	few	TRBJ2-1	TRBV15	TGTGCCACCAGCAGAGGAGCGGAGCCTACAAATGAGCAGTTCTTC	CATSRGAEPTNEQFF
NA	NA	TRBJ2-6	TRBV9	TGTGCCAGCAGCGTAGGGGCAGCGCCGTCGCCCGGGGCCAACGTCCTGACTTTC	CASSVGAAPSPGANVLTF
NA	NA	TRBJ2-5	TRBV7-9	TGTGCCAGCAGCTTAGGGGGATCTAGCTCCCAAGAGACCCAGTACTTC	CASSLGGSSSQETQYF
TRBD2	few	TRBJ2-7	TRBV14	TGTGCCAGCAGCCAATTCGGGACTAGCGGAACCTACGAGCAGTACTTC	CASSQFGTSGTYEQYF
NA	few	TRBJ1-1	TRBV27	TGTGCCAGCACGCGGGACATGAACACTGAAGCTTTCTTT	CASTRDMNTEAFF
TRBD2	NA	TRBJ2-3	TRBV28	TGTGCCAGCAGTTTATGGGGACTAGCGGGGAACACAGATACGCAGTATTTT	CASSLWGLAGNTDTQYF